This TCR beta chain was sequenced in a study of blood T cell repertoires in COVID-19. The overall study: Sample material is recorded as cDNA or gDNA derived from T cells, B-cell-depleted T cells, or PBMCs.

Source study methods: Reference gene primer amplification in the assay estimated nucleated cell counts. The assay was immunoSEQ multiplex PCR, and TCRdb's table has in-frame clones only and misses some. V and J calls and clone size are as listed in that table; D and trimming were resolved from the DNA. The data show around 250,000 clones, roughly 90% seen once. Those designated as exposed participants met a COVID-19 case within 2 weeks before study entry. This CDR3 region has 15 residues. CDR1 is SGHAT, CDR2 FQDESV, per germline (reference sequence). Trimming cost V 2 bases and J 4 bases, with 14 bases left between them. The sample holds one count of this clone.

The source material was PBMCs or T cells enriched from blood (not recorded which). The TCR comes from a man aged 35-49 years who had been exposed to COVID-19. This chain uses TRBV11-1 with TRBJ1-1; D is ambiguous. The CDR3 region is CASSLTAGRVTEAFF. In nucleotides, the CDR3 is TGTGCCAGCAGCTTAACAGCGGGAAGGGTCACTGAAGCTTTCTTT.